A selection of T cell receptor beta chains follows, all from one sample in a study of early T cells in non-severe SARS-CoV-2 infection. TCRdb itself ran the 5' RACE reads through MiXCR, one entry per CDR3 protein. Of fewer than 80,000 distinct CDR3 sequences listed, around 12% were seen once; the top ten hold about 1%. The starting material was whole blood, obtained at baseline. The receptor set was obtained from an adult who was a healthcare worker with PCR-confirmed SARS-CoV-2 infection or an uninfected control (not recorded which). The donor label of this sample is uncertain. Both conserved end residues are trimmed from each CDR3. Some rows mark clone size as missing; the rest say once, few, many or name a class of expanded clone.

v_gene	abundance	CDR3aa
TRBV5-6	few	ASSKGLAGTPRYNEQF
TRBV6-1	.	ASSGRSTGTASSGNTIY
TRBV6-5	.	ASRFESSYGYT
TRBV7-9	.	ASSHRDRGLDTEAF
TRBV30	.	ALKQTKGQRVNYGYT
TRBV7-8	many	ASSFSGSTDTQY
TRBV18	.	ASSPRGPMGEKLF
TRBV20-1	few	SARFRDRNSPLH
TRBV2	.	ASAAGTGKSAEYGYT
TRBV20-1	few	SASPGTVASNQPQH
TRBV13	.	ASSLGRALNTGELF
TRBV3-1	.	ASSLLPTGDYNEQF
TRBV20-1	many	SAEDPSDRTDTQY
TRBV12-3/TRBV12-4	.	ASSYTWVNTEAF
TRBV20-1	.	SARDFSPGVVEPQH
TRBV7-8	many	ASSPLVGVRNNEQF
TRBV6-5	few	ASSARTGYYGYT
TRBV7-2	.	ASSLVLFGTSGVDTQY
TRBV10-3	many	AVKEQGILIGYT
TRBV7-9	few	ASSPVAAGADYGETQY
TRBV7-8	few	ASSLRGTVIQETQY
TRBV12-3/TRBV12-4	few	ASSPHGAGNYNEQF
TRBV12-3/TRBV12-4	.	ASRLRGVTDTQY
TRBV11-2	few	ASSLFRGSGNTIY
TRBV11-2	few	ASSRGGETNEKLF
TRBV19	.	ASRMTSANQETQY
TRBV3-1	.	ASSQGVNYNSPLH
TRBV11-2	.	ASSLRASGGTDTQY
TRBV6-6	few	ASSWTVIDNTGELF
TRBV19	.	ASSIVRNSGNTIY
TRBV11-2	.	AQRNAGELF
TRBV6-6	.	ASSGPNGYT
TRBV12-3/TRBV12-4	.	ASSETSASGANVLT
TRBV29-1	.	SVKENTEAF
TRBV19	.	ASSFDRRYGYT
TRBV5-5	few	ASSLRDTLFGSYT
TRBV30	few	AWSANRGLSYGYT
TRBV7-3	.	ASSSGVNTGELF
TRBV10-2	.	ASRDGTSTDTQY
TRBV7-2	few	AGGGPSTDTQY
TRBV27	.	ASSLLAGGTDTQY
TRBV19	.	ASSIDPRTGDLTDTQY
TRBV20-1	.	SARVKGGNDQPQH